One and the same sample provided the 31 T cell receptor beta chains below, sequenced in a study of blood T cell repertoires in COVID-19. Clones were read by immunoSEQ multiplex PCR, and TCRdb kept only the in-frame ones, dropping some. Of over 200,000 clones in the sample, 88% were seen once. Sequencing was performed on PBMCs or T cells enriched from blood (not recorded which). All receptors derive from a woman between 40 and 50 years old with acute COVID-19.

The rearrangement links TRBV9 to TRBJ2-1; 8 nucleotides line up with TRBD2. Unmatched junction bases numbered 15, after V lost 3 bases and J lost 7 bases. This CDR3 comprises 17 residues. In germline, CDR1 is SGDLS, CDR2 YYNGEE. The CDR3 region is CASSGKGWLAGINEQFF. CDR3 coding DNA: TGTGCCAGCAGCGGGAAGGGTTGGCTAGCGGGTATTAATGAGCAGTTCTTC.

The chain uses TRBV29-1 and TRBJ1-2; 9 bases fit TRBD1. Germline CDR1 and CDR2: SQVTM and ANQGSEA. This CDR3 comprises 15 residues. With 2 bases clipped from V and 2 bases from J, the junction kept 6 bases outside the gene matches. The DNA for the CDR3 is TGCAGCGTTGAAACCCCCGGGACAGGGAACTATGGCTACACCTTC. This translates into CSVETPGTGNYGYTF.

In this sample, this clone turned up many times. The genes are TRBV4-3 and TRBJ1-2; D may be TRBD1 (6 bases). The germline V and J ends were trimmed by 4 bases and 6 bases, with 21 bases remaining between them. Germline V gives CDR1 LGHNA, CDR2 YSLEER. The CDR3 is made up of 16 amino acids. The CDR3 sequence is CASSRGGLKPQDGYTF. Here the CDR3 DNA reads TGCGCCAGCAGCCGAGGGGGACTAAAACCGCAAGATGGCTACACCTTC.

The chain couples TRBV7-2 to TRBJ2-7; 7 bases align to TRBD2. The CDR3 length is 15 residues. The ends lost 0 bases at V and 3 bases at J; junction bases unmatched: 5. Per the germline V gene, CDR1 is SGHTA and CDR2 is FQGNSA. The CDR3 nucleotides read TGTGCCAGCAGCTTAGCTCCGGGAGGACACTACGAGCAGTACGTC. It is translated as CASSLAPGGHYEQYV.

The chain uses TRBV2 and TRBJ1-2; 11 bases align to TRBD1. V dropped 10 bases and J dropped 7; count of bases not matched to a gene: 11. Germline V lookup: CDR1 SNHLY, CDR2 FYNNEI. CDR3 size: 14 residues. The CDR3, as DNA: TGTGCCACAGGACAGGGGGCTTCTGAATCTGGCTACACCTTC. Translated: CATGQGASESGYTF. The full variable domain, with the rest looked up from reference TRBV2 and TRBJ1-2, is EPEVTQTPSHQVTQMGQEVILRCVPISNHLYFYWYRQILGQKVEFLVSFYNNEISEKSEIFDDQFSVERPDGSNFTLKIRSTKLEDSAMYFCATGQGASESGYTFGSGTRLTVV.

The chain links TRBV13 to TRBJ2-3, with 10 bases matching TRBD2. Germline loops: CDR1 PRHDT, CDR2 FYEKMQ (reference sequence). CDR3 length equals 16 residues. Trimming cost V 5 bases and J 4 bases; bases outside gene matches: 9. CDR3 bases: TGTGCCAGCAGCCCCGCGCTGCTAGCGGGAGCAGATACGCAGTATTTT. Translating it yields CASSPALLAGADTQYF.

This chain joins TRBV2 and TRBJ1-5; TRBD1 agrees at 10 bases. V was pared by 8 bases and J by 7 bases, with 14 bases of the junction left unmatched. The germline V gene has CDR1 SNHLY and CDR2 FYNNEI. CDR3 length equals 16 residues. The CDR3 sequence is CASGSGTGDSGQPQHF. DNA for the CDR3: TGTGCCAGCGGCTCCGGGACAGGGGACTCAGGACAGCCCCAGCATTTT.

The rearrangement joins TRBV7-2 to TRBJ2-3; 7 bases map to TRBD2. This CDR3 region has 16 residues. Germline-derived CDR1 and CDR2 are SGHTA and FQGNSA. V shed 4 bases and J 0 bases; nucleotides not matched to a gene: 7. CDR3: CASSSRTSDSTDTQYF. CDR3 bases: TGTGCCAGCAGCTCCCGGACTAGTGATAGCACAGATACGCAGTATTTT.

The V call is TRBV11-3, the J call TRBJ2-5; D is unresolved. The CDR3 runs to 13 residues. From germline, CDR1 is SGHNT and CDR2 YENEEA. V lost 4 bases, J lost 5 bases, and 11 bases lay in between. CDR3 in amino acids: CASSSPPRETQYF. The CDR3 region has the DNA TGTGCCAGCAGCTCTCCCCCTCGGGAGACCCAGTACTTC. Complete variable domain (other parts from reference TRBV11-3 and TRBJ2-5): EAGVVQSPRYKIIEKKQPVAFWCNPISGHNTLYWYLQNLGQGPELLIRYENEEAVDDSQLPKDRFSAERLKGVDSTLKIQPAELGDSAVYLCASSSPPRETQYFGPGTRLLVL.

The V call is TRBV6-5, the J call TRBJ1-5, with 8 nucleotides matching TRBD1. Trimming cost V 8 bases and J 4 bases; bases outside gene matches: 7. This CDR3 is built from 14 residues. The germline V gene encodes CDR1 MNHEY and CDR2 SVGAGI. The CDR3 DNA follows: TGTGCCAGCGCCCGACAGGGGCGTAATCAGCCCCAGCATTTT. This gives the protein CASARQGRNQPQHF.

The J gene is TRBJ1-6, the V gene TRBV11-2, with a weak D call TRBD1 (5 bases). Germline V lookup: CDR1 SGHAT, CDR2 FQNNGV. The V gene lost 5 bases and the J gene lost 7 bases, with 12 bases spanning the gap. This CDR3 contains 14 residues. The CDR3 region is CASSQTDTNSPLHF. The CDR3 nucleotides read TGTGCCAGCAGCCAGACGGACACAAATTCACCCCTCCACTTT. Full variable domain (missing parts from reference TRBV11-2 and TRBJ1-6): EAGVAQSPRYKIIEKRQSVAFWCNPISGHATLYWYQQILGQGPKLLIQFQNNGVVDDSQLPKDRFSAERLKGVDSTLKIQPAKLEDSAVYLCASSQTDTNSPLHFGNGTRLTVT.

The chain employs TRBV10-1 and TRBJ2-2; 12 bases line up with TRBD2. The CDR3 length is 18 residues. CDR1 is WNHNN and CDR2 is SYGVQD in the germline V gene (reference sequence). V lost 2 bases to trimming and J lost 2 bases; unmatched junction nucleotides: 6. This chain's CDR3 is CASSEGTSGLLNTGELFF. CDR3 DNA: TGCGCCAGCAGTGAGGGGACTAGCGGGCTCCTTAACACCGGGGAGCTGTTTTTT.

The V and J genes are TRBV5-1 and TRBJ2-1; maybe TRBD2 (6 bases). This CDR3 is built from 13 residues. CDR1 and CDR2 (germline): SGHRS, YFSETQ. Trimming stripped 1 base from V and 9 bases from J, with 11 bases between. CDR3 in DNA: TGCGCCAGCAGCTTGTTCCGGGACTTTGAGCAGTTCTTC. Its protein product is CASSLFRDFEQFF. Full variable domain (rest looked up from reference TRBV5-1 and TRBJ2-1): KAGVTQTPRYLIKTRGQQVTLSCSPISGHRSVSWYQQTPGQGLQFLFEYFSETQRNKGNFPGRFSGRQFSNSRSEMNVSTLELGDSALYLCASSLFRDFEQFFGPGTRLTVL.

The chain uses TRBV7-2 and TRBJ1-1; D perhaps matches TRBD1 (5 bases). Germline V gene data show CDR1 as SGHTA and CDR2 as FQGNSA. The CDR3 runs to 15 residues. The V end lost 1 base, the J end lost 3 bases, and 12 bases lay between the germline ends. The CDR3: CASSLVGQGYTEAFF. The CDR3 nucleotides are TGTGCCAGCAGCTTAGTCGGGCAGGGTTACACTGAAGCTTTCTTT.

In this sample, this clone turned up a few times. The chain couples TRBV6-5 to TRBJ1-2; D is unclear. The CDR3 has 12 amino acids. V was clipped by 7 bases and J by 8 bases, with 14 bases between them. Per germline, CDR1 MNHEY and CDR2 SVGAGI. CDR3 nucleotides: TGTGCCAGCAATAAGCCGGGAAAGGGCTACACCTTC. This sequence encodes CASNKPGKGYTF.

The chain recombines TRBV10-1 with TRBJ2-3; D gene ambiguous. The length of the CDR3 is 12 residues. Germline CDR1 WNHNN, CDR2 SYGVQD (reference sequence). V was shortened by 10 bases and J by 7 bases, with 15 bases between the two germline ends. The CDR3 protein is CANTLTDYTQYF. The CDR3 region has the DNA TGCGCCAATACACTTACCGACTATACGCAGTATTTT.

This clone was picked up many times. The chain uses TRBV29-1 and TRBJ2-7; D not resolved. The V and J ends lost 4 bases and 4 bases respectively, with 8 bases between them. CDR3 length: 11 amino acids. In germline, CDR1 is SQVTM, CDR2 ANQGSEA. The CDR3 protein is CSVGIGYEQYF. CDR3 in DNA: TGCAGCGTTGGGATCGGGTACGAGCAGTACTTC.

The chain recombines TRBV6-2 or TRBV6-3 with TRBJ1-2; the match to TRBD1 covers 9 bases. This CDR3 comprises 14 residues. Germline assignment: CDR1 MNHEY and CDR2 SVGEGT. Trimming cost V 4 bases and J 6 bases; bases outside gene matches: 6. For the CDR3, the DNA is TGTGCCAGCAGTTGGGACAGGGTGGTGGATGGCTACACCTTC. Protein sequence: CASSWDRVVDGYTF.

V is TRBV6-4 and J is TRBJ2-7; 12 bases line up with TRBD1. The germline V gene has CDR1 MRHNA and CDR2 SNTAGT. The CDR3 covers 16 residues. With 0 bases clipped from V and 6 bases from J, the junction kept 6 bases outside the gene matches. The CDR3 nucleotides are TGTGCCAGCAGTGACTCGGGGACAGGGGGCTTGGGCGAGCAGTACTTC. Translation gives CASSDSGTGGLGEQYF.

DNA for the CDR3: TGTGCCAGCAGTGACCGACAGGGGAGCTTAGCCCTCCACTTT. It codes for CASSDRQGSLALHF. The chain links TRBV9 to TRBJ1-6, with 8 positions matching TRBD1. This CDR3 region has 14 residues. Germline V gene data show CDR1 as SGDLS and CDR2 as YYNGEE. V was clipped by 5 bases and J by 14 bases; unmatched bases: 12.

This sequence joins TRBV5-8 and TRBJ2-5, with TRBD2 matching 13 bases. CDR1 and CDR2 from the germline V gene are SGHTS and YDEGEE. With V trimmed by 2 bases and J by 4 bases, 2 bases remained unmatched. This CDR3 region has 15 residues. This CDR3 is CASSLLAGGGETQYF. The CDR3 nucleotides are TGTGCCAGCAGCTTACTAGCGGGAGGGGGAGAGACCCAGTACTTC.

The chain recombines TRBV3-1 (or the pseudogene TRBV3-2) with TRBJ1-6; D is possibly TRBD1 (5 bases). There are 18 residues in the CDR3. The germline gives CDR1 LGHDT, CDR2 YNNKEL (reference sequence). V lost 0 bases, J lost 9 bases, and 21 bases lay in between. The CDR3 DNA reads as TGTGCCAGCAGCCAAGATCTCTGGGACTCGGGACCTTTTTCACCCCTCCACTTT. Its protein product is CASSQDLWDSGPFSPLHF.

In its sample, this clone was seen a few times. The chain combines TRBV7-2 with TRBJ2-3, with 10 nucleotides matching TRBD2. The CDR3 sequence is 16 residues long. V lost 5 bases, J lost 4 bases, and 9 bases stayed unmatched. Germline V gene lookup returns CDR1 SGHTA and CDR2 FQGNSA. CDR3 coding DNA: TGTGCCAGCAGCGGATGGGTAGCGGGAGGTGCAGATACGCAGTATTTT. Residues: CASSGWVAGGADTQYF.

The chain carries TRBV5-1 and TRBJ2-7; perhaps TRBD1 as D (6 bases). This CDR3 is built from 13 residues. Trimming removed 6 bases from V and 3 bases from J, with 13 bases in between. The germline CDR1 and CDR2 sequences are SGHRS and YFSETQ. CDR3 sequence: CASTSAGDYEQYF. For the CDR3, the DNA is TGCGCCAGCACCTCTGCAGGGGACTACGAGCAGTACTTC.

The rearrangement uses TRBV9 and TRBJ2-5; D perhaps matches TRBD1 (6 bases). CDR3 length equals 14 residues. Between the trimmed V and J ends, which lost 3 bases and 5 bases, there was a span of 14 bases. Looked up from germline, CDR1 is SGDLS and CDR2 is YYNGEE. This CDR3 reads CASSALTGRETQYF. The CDR3 coding sequence is TGTGCCAGCAGCGCCCTTACAGGGCGGGAGACCCAGTACTTC.

CDR3 amino acids: CASSQEATYTGELFF. CDR3 in DNA: TGCGCCAGCAGCCAAGAAGCGACGTACACCGGGGAGCTGTTTTTT. This chain uses TRBV4-3 with TRBJ2-2; D is unclear. V lost 0 bases to trimming and J lost 3 bases, with 8 bases between them. The CDR3 has 15 residues. Germline V CDR1 and CDR2: LGHNA, YSLEER.

The chain is built from TRBV12-1 and TRBJ2-1; TRBD1, as called in the table, went unchecked against the DNA. TRBV12-1 is tagged as a pseudogene. This CDR3 is built from 20 residues. CDR3 nucleotide sequence: TGTGCCAGCAGCTTTATTCCACCTACAGGGGAACACACGGGACACAATGAGCAGTTCTTC. This gives the protein CASSFIPPTGEHTGHNEQFF.

The V call is TRBV5-6, the J call TRBJ2-7, with D uncertain. CDR1 and CDR2 from the germline V gene are SGHDT and YYEEEE. This CDR3 is 12 amino acids long. The ends were cut back, 3 bases at V and 0 bases at J, with 4 bases in the middle. CDR3 sequence reads: CASSSNSYEQYF. DNA for the CDR3: TGTGCCAGCAGCTCCAACTCCTACGAGCAGTACTTC.

Regarding this clone: The identical CDR3 is also encoded by other nucleotide sequences in the sample. V usage is TRBV6-1 and J usage is TRBJ1-2; D perhaps matches TRBD1 (6 bases). The CDR3 loop spans 13 amino acids. Trimming removed 3 bases from V and 4 bases from J, with 9 bases in between. In germline, CDR1 is MNHNS, CDR2 SASEGT. The CDR3 DNA reads as TGTGCCAGCAGTGAGACAGGATCCTATGGCTACACCTTC. Amino acids: CASSETGSYGYTF.

The J gene is TRBJ1-3, the V gene TRBV4-2; 7 bases fit TRBD1. Germline values: CDR1 LGHNA, CDR2 YNFKEQ. The CDR3 extends over 18 amino acids. The V segment lost 2 bases and the J segment 0 bases; nucleotides outside the gene matches: 10. CDR3 sequence reads: CASSQRRQGGSSGNTIYF. The CDR3 coding sequence is TGTGCCAGCAGCCAAAGGAGACAGGGCGGTAGCTCTGGAAACACCATATATTTT.

This chain connects TRBV2 to TRBJ2-2; D gene ambiguous. V was pared by 7 bases and J by 0 bases, with 12 bases between. The germline V gene has CDR1 SNHLY and CDR2 FYNNEI. This CDR3 comprises 15 residues. This chain's CDR3 is CASNPRAANTGELFF. The CDR3 DNA reads as TGTGCCAGCAACCCTAGAGCCGCGAACACCGGGGAGCTGTTTTTT.